This TCR beta chain is drawn from a study of blood T cell repertoires in COVID-19. Study-wide background: Sites across the United States, Italy and Spain contributed samples from acute and convalescent COVID-19.

Sequenced by immunoSEQ multiplex PCR; TCRdb stores in-frame clones only, minus some. The table lists 150,000 to 200,000 clones, about 80% of them singletons, with almost 8.5% in the top ten. The germline V gene encodes CDR1 KGHSH and CDR2 LQKENI. The CDR3 spans 13 residues. Trimming took off 6 bases at V and 7 bases at J, with 12 bases between the two ends. The gene calls are TRBV18 and TRBJ2-2; D perhaps matches TRBD2 (6 bases). The source material was peripheral blood. This clonotype was sampled from a woman between 70 and 85 years old with acute or convalescent COVID-19. Here the CDR3 reads CASSLREDGELFF. CDR3 sequence (DNA): TGTGCCAGCTCCCTCAGGGAGGACGGGGAGCTGTTTTTT.